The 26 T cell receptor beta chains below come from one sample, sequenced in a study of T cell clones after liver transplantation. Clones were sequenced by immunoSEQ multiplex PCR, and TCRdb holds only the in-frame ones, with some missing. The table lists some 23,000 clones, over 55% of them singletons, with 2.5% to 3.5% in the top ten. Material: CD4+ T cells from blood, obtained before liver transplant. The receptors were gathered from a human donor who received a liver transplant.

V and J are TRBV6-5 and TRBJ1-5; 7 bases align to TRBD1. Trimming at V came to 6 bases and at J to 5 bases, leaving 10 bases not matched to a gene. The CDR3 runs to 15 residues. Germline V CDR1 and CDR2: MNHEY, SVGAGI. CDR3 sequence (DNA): TGTGCCAGCAGCAAAACAGGGGCGTGGGATCAGCCCCAGCATTTT. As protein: CASSKTGAWDQPQHF.

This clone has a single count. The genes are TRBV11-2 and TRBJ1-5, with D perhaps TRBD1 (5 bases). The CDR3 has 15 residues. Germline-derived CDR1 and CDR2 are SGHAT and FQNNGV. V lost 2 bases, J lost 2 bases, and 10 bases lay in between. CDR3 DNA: TGTGCCAGCAGCTTATTCCAGGGCGGCAATCAGCCCCAGCATTTT. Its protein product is CASSLFQGGNQPQHF.

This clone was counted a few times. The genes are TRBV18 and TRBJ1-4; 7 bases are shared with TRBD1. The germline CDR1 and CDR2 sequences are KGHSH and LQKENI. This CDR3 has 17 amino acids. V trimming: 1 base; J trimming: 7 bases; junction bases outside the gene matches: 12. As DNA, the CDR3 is TGTGCCAGCTCACCACGACCGGGACAGCCTTCGGGTGAAAAACTGTTTTTT. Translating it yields CASSPRPGQPSGEKLFF.

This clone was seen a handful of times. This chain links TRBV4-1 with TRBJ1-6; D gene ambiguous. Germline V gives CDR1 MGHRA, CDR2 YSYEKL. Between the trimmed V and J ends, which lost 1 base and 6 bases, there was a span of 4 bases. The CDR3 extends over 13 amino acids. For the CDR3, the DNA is TGCGCCAGCAGCCAAGGCTTTAATTCACCCCTCCACTTT. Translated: CASSQGFNSPLHF.

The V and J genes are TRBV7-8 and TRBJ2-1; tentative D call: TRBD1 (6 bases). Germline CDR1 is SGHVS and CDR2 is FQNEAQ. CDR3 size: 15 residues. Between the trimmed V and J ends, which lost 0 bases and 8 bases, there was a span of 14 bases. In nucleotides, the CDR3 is TGTGCCAGCAGCTTAGCGCAGGGGATTCTGGATGAGCAGTTCTTC. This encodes CASSLAQGILDEQFF.

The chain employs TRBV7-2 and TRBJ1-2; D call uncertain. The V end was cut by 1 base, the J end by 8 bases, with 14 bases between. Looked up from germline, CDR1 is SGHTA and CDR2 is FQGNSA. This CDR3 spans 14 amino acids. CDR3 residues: CASSLVQTAEGYTF. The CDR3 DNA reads TGTGCCAGCAGCTTAGTTCAGACGGCGGAGGGCTACACCTTC.

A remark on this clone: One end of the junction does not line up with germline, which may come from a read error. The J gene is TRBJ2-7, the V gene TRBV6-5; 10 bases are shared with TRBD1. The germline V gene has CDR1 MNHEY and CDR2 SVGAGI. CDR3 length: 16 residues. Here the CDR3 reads CVSSYPRTGGTYEQYF. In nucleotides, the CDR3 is TGTGTCAGCAGTTACCCAAGGACAGGGGGTACCTACGAGCAGTACTTC.

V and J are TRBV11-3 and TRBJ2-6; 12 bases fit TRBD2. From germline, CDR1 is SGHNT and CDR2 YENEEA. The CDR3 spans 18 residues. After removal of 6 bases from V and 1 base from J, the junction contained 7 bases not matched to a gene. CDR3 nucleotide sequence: TGTGCCAGCAGTCGGACTAGCGGGACTGGGTCTGGGGCCAACGTCCTGACTTTC. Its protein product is CASSRTSGTGSGANVLTF.

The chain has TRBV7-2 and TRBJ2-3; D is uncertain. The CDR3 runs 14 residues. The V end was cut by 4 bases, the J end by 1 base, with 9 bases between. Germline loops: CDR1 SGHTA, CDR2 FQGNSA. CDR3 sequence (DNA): TGTGCCAGCAGCTCCTATCAGGGCACAGATACGCAGTATTTT. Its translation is CASSSYQGTDTQYF. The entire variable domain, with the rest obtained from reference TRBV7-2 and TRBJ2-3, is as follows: GAGVSQSPSNKVTEKGKDVELRCDPISGHTALYWYRQSLGQGLEFLIYFQGNSAPDKSGLPSDRFSAERTGGSVSTLTIQRTQQEDSAVYLCASSSYQGTDTQYFGPGTRLTVL.

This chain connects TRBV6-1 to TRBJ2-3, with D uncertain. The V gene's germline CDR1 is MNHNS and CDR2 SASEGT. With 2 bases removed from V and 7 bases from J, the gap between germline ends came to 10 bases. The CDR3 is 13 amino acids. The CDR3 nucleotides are TGTGCCAGCAGTGAAACCCCAGTCTATACGCAGTATTTT. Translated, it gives CASSETPVYTQYF.

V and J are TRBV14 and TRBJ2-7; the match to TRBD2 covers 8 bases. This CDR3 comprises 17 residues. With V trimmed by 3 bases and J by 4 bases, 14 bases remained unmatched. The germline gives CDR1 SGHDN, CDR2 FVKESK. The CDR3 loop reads CASSQVTKRENAYEQYV. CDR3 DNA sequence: TGTGCCAGCAGCCAGGTGACTAAGCGGGAGAACGCTTACGAGCAGTACGTC.

In nucleotides, the CDR3 is TGTGCCGGACACAGGGGGGGGAACACTGAAGCTTTCTTT. Its translation is CAGHRGGNTEAFF. This sequence joins TRBV30 and TRBJ1-1; 8 bases are shared with TRBD1. V lost 8 bases and J lost 1; bases outside the gene matches: 6. The CDR3 is made up of 13 amino acids. Germline V gene data show CDR1 as GTSNPN and CDR2 as SVGIG (reference sequence).

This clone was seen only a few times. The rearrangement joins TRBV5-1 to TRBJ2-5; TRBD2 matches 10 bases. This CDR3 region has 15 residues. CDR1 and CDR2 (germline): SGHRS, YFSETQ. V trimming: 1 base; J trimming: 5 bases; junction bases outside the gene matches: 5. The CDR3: CASSLTPTSGETQYF. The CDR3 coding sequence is TGCGCCAGCAGCTTGACTCCGACTAGCGGGGAGACCCAGTACTTC.

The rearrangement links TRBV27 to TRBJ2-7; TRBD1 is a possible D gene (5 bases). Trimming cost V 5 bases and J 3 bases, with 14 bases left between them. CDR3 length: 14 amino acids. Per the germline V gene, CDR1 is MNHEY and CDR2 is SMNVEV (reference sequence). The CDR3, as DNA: TGTGCCAGCAGTCTAAGGGGTGGATACTACGAGCAGTACTTC. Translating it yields CASSLRGGYYEQYF.

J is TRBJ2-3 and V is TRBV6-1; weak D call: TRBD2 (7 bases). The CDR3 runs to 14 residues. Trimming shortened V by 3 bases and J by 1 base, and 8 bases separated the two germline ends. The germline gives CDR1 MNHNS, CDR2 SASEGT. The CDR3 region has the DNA TGTGCCAGCAGTGAGCGGGGGCGCACAGATACGCAGTATTTT. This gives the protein CASSERGRTDTQYF.

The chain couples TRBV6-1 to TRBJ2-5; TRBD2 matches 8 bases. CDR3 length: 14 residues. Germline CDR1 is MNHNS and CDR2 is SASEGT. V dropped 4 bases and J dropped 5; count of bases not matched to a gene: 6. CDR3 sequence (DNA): TGTGCCAGCAGTGCGGGACTAGTGGAGGAGACCCAGTACTTC. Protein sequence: CASSAGLVEETQYF.

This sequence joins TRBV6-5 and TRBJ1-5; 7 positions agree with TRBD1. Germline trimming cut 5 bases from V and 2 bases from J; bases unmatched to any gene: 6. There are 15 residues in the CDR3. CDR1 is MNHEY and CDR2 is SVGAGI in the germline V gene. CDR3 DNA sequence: TGTGCCAGCAGTACCCGTACAGGGGGCAATCAGCCCCAGCATTTT. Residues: CASSTRTGGNQPQHF.

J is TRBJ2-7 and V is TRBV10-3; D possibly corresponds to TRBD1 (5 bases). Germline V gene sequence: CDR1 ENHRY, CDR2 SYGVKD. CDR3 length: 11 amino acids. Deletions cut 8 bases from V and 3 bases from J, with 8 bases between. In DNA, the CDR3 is TGTGCCATCTCCCAGGGCTACGAGCAGTACGTC. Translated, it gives CAISQGYEQYV.

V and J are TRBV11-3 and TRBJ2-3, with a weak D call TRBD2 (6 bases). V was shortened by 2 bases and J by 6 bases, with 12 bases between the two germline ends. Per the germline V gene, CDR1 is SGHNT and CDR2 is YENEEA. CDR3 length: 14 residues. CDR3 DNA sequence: TGTGCCAGCAGCTTAAGACTAGAAGACGATACGCAGTATTTT. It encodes CASSLRLEDDTQYF. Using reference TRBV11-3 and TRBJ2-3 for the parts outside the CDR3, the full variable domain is EAGVVQSPRYKIIEKKQPVAFWCNPISGHNTLYWYLQNLGQGPELLIRYENEEAVDDSQLPKDRFSAERLKGVDSTLKIQPAELGDSAVYLCASSLRLEDDTQYFGPGTRLTVL.

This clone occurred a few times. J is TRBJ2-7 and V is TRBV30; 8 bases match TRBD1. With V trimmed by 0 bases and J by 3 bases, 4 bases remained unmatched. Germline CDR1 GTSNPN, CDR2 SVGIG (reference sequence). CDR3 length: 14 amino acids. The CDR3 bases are TGTGCCTGGAGTGTAACAGGGGGTGGCTACGAGCAGTACTTC. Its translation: CAWSVTGGGYEQYF.

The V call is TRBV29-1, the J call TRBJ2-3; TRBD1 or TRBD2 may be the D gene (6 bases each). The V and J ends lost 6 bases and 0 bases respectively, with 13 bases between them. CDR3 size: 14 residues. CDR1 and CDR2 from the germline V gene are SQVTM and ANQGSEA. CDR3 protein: CSVPGGSSTDTQYF. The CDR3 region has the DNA TGCAGCGTCCCCGGGGGCAGTAGCACAGATACGCAGTATTTT.

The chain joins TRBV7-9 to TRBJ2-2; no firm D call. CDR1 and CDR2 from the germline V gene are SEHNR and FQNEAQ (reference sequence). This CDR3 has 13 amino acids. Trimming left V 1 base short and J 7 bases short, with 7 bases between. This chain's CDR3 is CASSLGAGGELFF. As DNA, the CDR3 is TGTGCCAGCAGCTTAGGGGCCGGCGGGGAGCTGTTTTTT. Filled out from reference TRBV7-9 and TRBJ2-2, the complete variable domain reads DTGVSQNPRHKITKRGQNVTFRCDPISEHNRLYWYRQTLGQGPEFLTYFQNEAQLEKSRLLSDRFSAERPKGSFSTLEIQRTEQGDSAMYLCASSLGAGGELFFGEGSRLTVL.

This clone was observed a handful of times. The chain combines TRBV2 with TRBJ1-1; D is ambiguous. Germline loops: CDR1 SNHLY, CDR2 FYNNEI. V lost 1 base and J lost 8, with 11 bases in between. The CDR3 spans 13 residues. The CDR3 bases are TGTGCCAGCAGTGAAGAGGCCGGCAGAGAAGCTTTCTTT. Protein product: CASSEEAGREAFF.

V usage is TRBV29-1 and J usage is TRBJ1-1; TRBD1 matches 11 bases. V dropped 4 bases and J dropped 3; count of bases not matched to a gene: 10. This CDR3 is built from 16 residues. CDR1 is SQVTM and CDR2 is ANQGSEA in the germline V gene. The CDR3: CSVGNRDRGFDTEAFF. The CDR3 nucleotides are TGCAGCGTTGGGAACCGGGACAGGGGGTTTGACACTGAAGCTTTCTTT.

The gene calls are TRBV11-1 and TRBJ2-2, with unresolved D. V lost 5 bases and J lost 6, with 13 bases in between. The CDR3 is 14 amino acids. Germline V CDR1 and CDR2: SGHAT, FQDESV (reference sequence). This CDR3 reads CASSQTAVPGELFF. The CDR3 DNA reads TGTGCCAGCAGCCAAACAGCTGTACCCGGGGAGCTGTTTTTT.

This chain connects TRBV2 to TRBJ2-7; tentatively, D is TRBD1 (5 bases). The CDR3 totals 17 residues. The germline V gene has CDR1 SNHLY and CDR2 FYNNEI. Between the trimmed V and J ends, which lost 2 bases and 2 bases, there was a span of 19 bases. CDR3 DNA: TGTGCCAGCAGTGAAAGGATAAGGGGTTCCGGACCCTACGAGCAGTACTTC. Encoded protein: CASSERIRGSGPYEQYF.